This T cell receptor (beta chain) was recovered during a study of spatial heterogeneity in lung cancer. Across the study: The mean occurrence of each unique TCR and UMI combination in raw reads exceeded 9.5. Points from the study as a whole: Whereas they appeared in blood less at follow-up, ubiquitous expanded tumor TCRs appeared there more at resection.

Germline V lookup: CDR1 SGHVS, CDR2 FNYEAQ. The CDR3 is made up of 12 amino acids. V was pared by 5 bases and J by 4 bases, with 8 bases between. This clonotype has only a few counts. Its antigen is undetermined. The time point was: sample taken at primary tumor resection. No cell sorting; template was whole RNA from tumor, lung tissue or PBMC. Samples were donated by 72 untreated early-stage non-small cell lung cancer patients. Every cDNA TCR molecule received its own unique molecular identifier. TCRdb called the 5' RACE reads again in MiXCR, with one record for every CDR3 protein. The sample lists roughly 48,000 distinct CDR3 sequences, roughly 5.2% occurring once.

This sequence was found in a male donor with early-stage non-small cell lung cancer. The J gene is TRBJ2-5, the V gene TRBV7-6, with D uncertain. The specimen comprised PBMCs, sampled at surgery. The CDR3 sequence: CASSALPETQYF. The CDR3 nucleotides are TGTGCCAGCAGCGCCTTACCAGAGACCCAGTACTTC.